The present TCR beta chain was sequenced within a study of metastatic and nonmetastatic thyroid tumors. For the study at large: Malignant and benign thyroid patients had repertoires compared in peripheral blood and tumor or nodule tissue. General study results and limits: In blood and tumor, TCR beta diversity was reportedly significantly higher in malignant thyroid tumors than in benign nodules.

Before thyroid surgery, none of the patients had received any treatment. As originally analysed: Between-group CDR3 differences, defined by clinicopathological status, yielded a distant-metastasis classifier for papillary thyroid cancer. TCRdb used MiXCR to call clones anew from the PCR reads. TCRdb assigned the V and J calls; the authors' analysis was not used. Of about 23,000 clones listed, about a fifth were seen once; the top ten hold approximately 30%. V was trimmed by 1 base and J by 0 bases, leaving 13 bases between them. Germline lookup yields CDR1 DFQATT and CDR2 SNEGSKA (reference sequence). The CDR3 loop spans 16 amino acids. At least ten counts were recorded for this clone. Its matching antigen is unknown.

The chain employs TRBV20-1 and TRBJ1-5; possible D gene TRBD1, 6 bases. The TCR originated in a female donor with papillary thyroid cancer or a benign thyroid nodule (not recorded which). Some clones in this sample may be carry-over from other donors' samples. Sequencing used blood. CDR3 nucleotides: TGCAGTGCTAGAGCCGGGACAACCCATAGCAATCAGCCCCAGCATTTT. Translation gives CSARAGTTHSNQPQHF.